This T cell receptor (beta chain) came from a study of tumor-infiltrating lymphocytes in oesophageal squamous cell carcinoma. This CDR3 has 15 residues. Trimming removed 0 bases at V and 3 bases at J, with 8 bases between. The germline gives CDR1 ENHRY, CDR2 SYGVKD. TCRdb reprocessed the PCR reads via MiXCR and lists one record per CDR3 protein. The table records about 19,000 distinct CDR3 sequences, roughly 39% of them present only once. This chain links TRBV10-3 with TRBJ2-2; D is ambiguous. The sample comprised normal esophageal tissue next to the tumor. This TCR came from a male donor with esophageal squamous cell carcinoma. The CDR3 DNA reads as TGTGCCATCAGTGAGTCGATAGCCGACACCGGGGAGCTGTTTTTT. Its protein product is CAISESIADTGELFF.